This T cell receptor beta chain was sequenced in a study of blood T cell repertoires in COVID-19. On the study more broadly: COVID-19 samples from acute and convalescent phases originated in the United States, Italy and Spain. Sample material is recorded as cDNA or gDNA derived from T cells, B-cell-depleted T cells, or PBMCs.

Original data processing: From reference gene primer amplification, estimates of nucleated cell counts were derived. The assay was immunoSEQ multiplex PCR, and TCRdb's table has in-frame clones only and misses some. For V, J and clone size, that table is used; D and trimming come from the DNA. This table has about 18,000 clones, approximately 90% appearing once. There are 16 residues in the CDR3. V lost 5 bases, J lost 9 bases, and 8 bases stayed unmatched. Per germline, CDR1 MNHEY and CDR2 SMNVEV (reference sequence). Material: peripheral blood. This clonotype was obtained from a human donor in a cohort sampled during active COVID-19. The chain recombines TRBV27 with TRBJ2-1; the match to TRBD2 covers 15 bases. This CDR3 is CASSPGLAGGPGEQFF. The DNA for the CDR3 is TGTGCCAGCAGTCCTGGACTAGCGGGAGGGCCGGGTGAGCAGTTCTTC.